These T cell receptor beta chains were read from a single sample in a study of blood T cell repertoires in COVID-19. Assay: immunoSEQ multiplex PCR; the TCRdb copy retains only in-frame clones and omits some. The data show around 300,000 clones, 80% to 90% seen once. The sample comprised peripheral blood. These receptors all come from a woman aged 50 to 60 with COVID-19, enrolled during active disease. Both conserved end residues are trimmed from each CDR3. A D gene is named only where the DNA matches it firmly.

j_gene | v_gene | d_gene | CDR3aa
TRBJ2-7 | TRBV27 | TRBD2 | ASRLAGGPYEQY
TRBJ1-5 | TRBV6-6 | NA | ASSYGQASNQPQH
TRBJ2-5 | TRBV19 | NA | ASRTVGETQY
TRBJ2-5 | TRBV29-1 | NA | SVRDSSSWETQY
TRBJ2-3 | TRBV3-1/TRBV3-2 | TRBD2 | ASSDWMGLAGDTQY
TRBJ2-2 | TRBV11-2 | NA | ASSFIVADRLPNTGELF
TRBJ2-7 | TRBV11-3 | TRBD2 | ASSLGREGRSEQY
TRBJ2-2 | TRBV6-5 | TRBD1 | ASSPDRATGELF
TRBJ2-3 | TRBV19 | TRBD1 | ASSTLGTGGADTQY
TRBJ2-7 | TRBV19 | TRBD1 | ASSILGTGLYEQY
TRBJ1-1 | TRBV5-5 | NA | ASSLEGGRSTEAF
TRBJ2-1 | TRBV30 | TRBD2 | AWSSGLAAGGEQF
TRBJ2-2 | TRBV7-9 | NA | ASRVGRSSGELF
TRBJ2-2 | TRBV7-2 | NA | ASSLLDTGELF
TRBJ1-2 | TRBV13 | TRBD1 | ASSLRGGNYGYT
TRBJ1-6 | TRBV30 | TRBD1 | AWSTGTESAYYNSPLH
TRBJ1-1 | TRBV9 | TRBD1 | ASSVGTGSNTEAF
TRBJ2-4 | TRBV18 | NA | ASSPQFRGLAKNIQY
TRBJ2-1 | TRBV20-1 | NA | SATSSNEQF
TRBJ2-3 | TRBV5-5 | TRBD1 | ASSLPTGALTDTQY
TRBJ1-2 | TRBV23-1 | NA | ASKGFFGYT
TRBJ1-1 | TRBV21-1 | NA | ASSPDRGKNTEAF
TRBJ1-2 | TRBV27 | NA | ASGTPRGYT
TRBJ2-1 | TRBV6-2/TRBV6-3 | TRBD1 | ASSRRDRLYNEQF
TRBJ2-3 | TRBV25-1 | TRBD1 | ASSERTGSDTQY
TRBJ2-1 | TRBV19 | NA | ASSIASSKGNEQF
TRBJ1-3 | TRBV7-9 | NA | ASSSDRNSGNTIY
TRBJ1-1 | TRBV6-5 | NA | ASTGGAKKDTEAF
TRBJ1-3 | TRBV30 | NA | AWSTQIVSGNTIY
TRBJ1-1 | TRBV19 | TRBD1 | ASSHTVTGAGAF
TRBJ2-7 | TRBV19 | NA | ASSIVAALSYEQY
TRBJ2-7 | TRBV27 | NA | ASSWGPSYEQY